Below, 10 T cell receptor beta chains from the same sample are listed, as sequenced in a study of cytomegalovirus exposure and HLA in healthy donors. The PCR employed 60 Vbeta primers together with 13 Jbeta primers. The data were produced by immunoSEQ multiplex PCR, yet TCRdb's version contains in-frame clones alone and is incomplete. The sample shows more than 95,000 clones, 60% to 80% of them seen only once. The sample taken for sequencing was PBMCs. The origin of the receptors is a woman in her thirties or forties in good health and CMV-seropositive.

The chain has TRBV6-1 and TRBJ2-5; 10 nucleotides line up with TRBD2. J lost 3 bases, V lost 5 bases, and 6 bases had no gene match. The CDR3 sequence is 15 residues long. Germline CDR1 MNHNS, CDR2 SASEGT. The CDR3 loop is CASSRAGGVEETQYF. The CDR3 DNA reads TGTGCCAGCAGTAGAGCGGGAGGGGTTGAAGAGACCCAGTACTTC.

A single count supports this clone. V is TRBV10-3 and J is TRBJ2-3, with 7 positions matching TRBD1. The V gene end was trimmed by 10 bases and the J gene end by 4 bases; junction bases not matched to a gene: 8. The germline CDR1 and CDR2 sequences are ENHRY and SYGVKD. The CDR3 consists of 13 residues. The CDR3 sequence is CATRQGRADTQYF. CDR3 nucleotide sequence: TGTGCCACTAGACAGGGCCGGGCAGATACGCAGTATTTT.

The CDR3 DNA reads as TGTGCCAGCAGCTTATCAGCCAGGGCACACTATGGCTACACCTTC. It yields the protein CASSLSARAHYGYTF. The V call is TRBV11-1, the J call TRBJ1-2, with D possibly TRBD1 on 5 matching bases. The CDR3 is 15 amino acids. Deletions cut 2 bases from V and 3 bases from J, with 13 bases between. Germline CDR1 and CDR2: SGHAT and FQDESV (reference sequence).

V usage is TRBV2 and J usage is TRBJ1-2; no clear D gene. V lost 5 bases, J lost 9 bases, and 13 bases lay in between. CDR3 length equals 12 residues. The germline V gene encodes CDR1 SNHLY and CDR2 FYNNEI. The CDR3 sequence is CASSSLDTSYTF. CDR3 DNA sequence: TGTGCCAGCAGTTCCTTAGACACAAGCTACACCTTC.

This clone has just one count. This chain links TRBV19 with TRBJ1-1; tentatively, D is TRBD1 (6 bases). V lost 4 bases, J lost 1 base, and 7 bases lay in between. The germline V gene has CDR1 LNHDA and CDR2 SQIVND (reference sequence). The CDR3 is 13 residues long. CDR3 DNA sequence: TGTGCCAGTAGTACGACAGGGAACACTGAAGCTTTCTTT. It yields the protein CASSTTGNTEAFF.

The CDR3 bases are TGTGCCAGCAGCTCCCGGGACAGGGTACCTGAAGCTTTCTTT. This gives the protein CASSSRDRVPEAFF. The rearrangement uses TRBV5-6 and TRBJ1-1, with 9 bases matching TRBD1. The CDR3 runs 14 residues. J gave up 6 bases and V 3 bases, and 6 bases lay outside the gene matches. From germline, CDR1 is SGHDT and CDR2 YYEEEE.

The rearrangement joins TRBV27 to TRBJ1-2; 8 bases match TRBD1. Per germline, CDR1 MNHEY and CDR2 SMNVEV (reference sequence). V lost 0 bases to trimming and J lost 8 bases; unmatched junction nucleotides: 14. The CDR3 runs 17 residues. DNA of the CDR3: TGTGCCAGCAGTTTATCGTCGGGACAGGACAGACTTTCCGGCTACACCTTC. This gives the protein CASSLSSGQDRLSGYTF.

V usage is TRBV4-1 and J usage is TRBJ2-4; perhaps TRBD2 as D (6 bases). The CDR3 has 17 amino acids. The V gene's germline CDR1 is MGHRA and CDR2 YSYEKL. V lost 1 base and J 7 bases, leaving 20 bases between the germline ends. CDR3 protein: CASSQGLALNPGNIQYF. CDR3 DNA: TGCGCCAGCAGCCAAGGCCTAGCGCTTAATCCGGGGAACATTCAGTACTTC.

The chain carries TRBV11-3 and TRBJ2-1, with D possibly being TRBD2 (5 bases). This CDR3 is built from 15 residues. Per the germline V gene, CDR1 is SGHNT and CDR2 is YENEEA. V shed 6 bases and J shed 3 bases, with 15 bases lying between them. Here the CDR3 DNA reads TGTGCCAGCAGTCGGGATGAGGAGATCTACAATGAGCAGTTCTTC. It codes for CASSRDEEIYNEQFF.

This sequence joins TRBV4-3 and TRBJ1-2; 8 positions match TRBD1. CDR1 LGHNA and CDR2 YSLEER come from the germline V gene. The CDR3 runs to 15 residues. The V segment lost 3 bases and the J segment 2 bases; nucleotides outside the gene matches: 5. The chain's CDR3 is CASSHHRDRNYGYTF. CDR3 bases: TGCGCCAGCAGCCACCACCGGGACAGGAACTATGGCTACACCTTC.